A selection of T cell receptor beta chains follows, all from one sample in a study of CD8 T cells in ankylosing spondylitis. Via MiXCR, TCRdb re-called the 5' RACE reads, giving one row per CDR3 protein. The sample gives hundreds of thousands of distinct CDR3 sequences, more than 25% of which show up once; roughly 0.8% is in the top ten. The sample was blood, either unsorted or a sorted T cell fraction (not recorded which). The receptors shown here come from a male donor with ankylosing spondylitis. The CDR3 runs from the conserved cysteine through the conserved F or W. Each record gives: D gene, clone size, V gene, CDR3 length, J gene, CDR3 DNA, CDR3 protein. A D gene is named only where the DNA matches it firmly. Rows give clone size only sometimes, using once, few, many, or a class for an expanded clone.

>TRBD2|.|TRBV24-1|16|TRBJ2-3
TGTGCCACCAGTGATTTTGGACTAGCGGGAGTGGATACGCAGTATTTT
CATSDFGLAGVDTQYF
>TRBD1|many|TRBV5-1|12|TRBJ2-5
TGCGCCAGCAGCTCAGGGGGAGAGACCCAGTACTTC
CASSSGGETQYF
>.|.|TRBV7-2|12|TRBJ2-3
TGTGCCAGCAGCCCCAATCCAGATACGCAGTATTTT
CASSPNPDTQYF
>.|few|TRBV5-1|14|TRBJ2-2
TGCGCCAGCAGTAGCCAAAAGGGGACCGGGGAGCTGTTTTTT
CASSSQKGTGELFF
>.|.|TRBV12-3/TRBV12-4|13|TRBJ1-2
TGTGCCAGCACCCAAAGAGAGAACTATGGCTACACCTTC
CASTQRENYGYTF
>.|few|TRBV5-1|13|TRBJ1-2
TGCGCCAGCAGCTCCGCGGACGCCTATGGCTACACCTTC
CASSSADAYGYTF
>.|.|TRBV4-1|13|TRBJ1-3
TGCGCCAGCAGCCAAGAGGCCGGAGTTCCCATATATTTT
CASSQEAGVPIYF
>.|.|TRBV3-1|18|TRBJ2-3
TGTGCCAGCAGCCAAGGCCCACAGCCTCGAACTAGCACAGATACGCAGTATTTT
CASSQGPQPRTSTDTQYF
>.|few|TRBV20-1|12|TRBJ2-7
TGCAGTGCTAGTAGGGGGGCCTACGAGCAGTACTTC
CSASRGAYEQYF
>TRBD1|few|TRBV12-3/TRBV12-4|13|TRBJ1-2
TGTGCCAGCAGTCCGGGACAGGGTATAGGCTACACCTTC
CASSPGQGIGYTF
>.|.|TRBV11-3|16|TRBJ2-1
TGTGCCAGCAGCCCCGGGACGCCCATGGGGTACAATGAGCAGTTCTTC
CASSPGTPMGYNEQFF
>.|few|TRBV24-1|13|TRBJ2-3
TGTGCCACCAGTGATTGGAGCACAGATACGCAGTATTTT
CATSDWSTDTQYF
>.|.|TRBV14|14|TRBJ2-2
TGTGCCAGCAGCCAGGTTTCGGGCACCGGGGAGCTGTTTTTT
CASSQVSGTGELFF
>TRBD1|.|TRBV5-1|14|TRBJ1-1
TGCGCCAGCAGCGATACCTCAGGGGGCACTGAAGCTTTCTTT
CASSDTSGGTEAFF
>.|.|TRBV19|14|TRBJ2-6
TGTGCCAGCACCACTAACTCTGGGGCCAACGTCCTGACTTTC
CASTTNSGANVLTF
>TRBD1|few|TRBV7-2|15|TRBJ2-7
TGTGCCAGCAGCCCCGCCGGGACAGGTTTTTACGAGCAGTACTTC
CASSPAGTGFYEQYF
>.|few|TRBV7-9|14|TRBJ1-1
TGTGCCAGCAGCTTATCGAGGACGGCCACGAGAGCTTTCTTT
CASSLSRTATRAFF
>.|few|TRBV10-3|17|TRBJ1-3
TGTGCCATCAGTGAGCTGAGAGGCAGGCGCTCTGGAAACACCATATATTTT
CAISELRGRRSGNTIYF
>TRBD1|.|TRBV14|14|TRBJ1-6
TGTGCCAGCAGCCGGGACAGGGAAAATTCACCCCTCCACTTT
CASSRDRENSPLHF
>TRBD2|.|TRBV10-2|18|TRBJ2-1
TGCGCCAGCAGTAGGACTAGCGGGAGGATGAGCTCCTACAATGAGCAGTTCTTC
CASSRTSGRMSSYNEQFF
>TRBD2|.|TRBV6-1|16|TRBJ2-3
TGTGCCAGCAGCCCGAGGACTAGCGCTCAATACGATACGCAGTATTTT
CASSPRTSAQYDTQYF
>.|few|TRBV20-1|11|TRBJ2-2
TGCAGTGCTTACAGGGTCGGGGAGCTGTTTTTT
CSAYRVGELFF
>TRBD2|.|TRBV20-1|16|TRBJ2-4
TGCAGTGCTAGAGATGCGGCAGCGGGGGCCAAAAACATTCAGTACTTC
CSARDAAAGAKNIQYF
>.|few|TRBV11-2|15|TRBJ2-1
TGTGCCAGCAGCCCAAGATTCCGAGCGTACAATGAGCAGTTCTTC
CASSPRFRAYNEQFF
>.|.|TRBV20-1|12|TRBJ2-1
TGCAGTGCTAGCCCCAGGTCGGCTGAGCAGTTCTTC
CSASPRSAEQFF
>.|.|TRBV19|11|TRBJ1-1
TGTGCCAGCTCCCGAGTTGGTGAAGCTTTCTTT
CASSRVGEAFF
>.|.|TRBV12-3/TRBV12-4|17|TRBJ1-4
TGTGCCAGCAGTTTAGCGGGCCGGTTAACCGGACATGAAAAACTGTTTTTT
CASSLAGRLTGHEKLFF
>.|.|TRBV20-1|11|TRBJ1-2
TGCAGTGCTCAGGTCTCTTATGGCTACACCTTC
CSAQVSYGYTF
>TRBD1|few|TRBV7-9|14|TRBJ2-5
TGTGCCAGCAGCTTAGTGGGCAGGGGGAAGACCCAGTACTTC
CASSLVGRGKTQYF
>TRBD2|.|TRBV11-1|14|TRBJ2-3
TGTGCCAGCAGCCCAGAGGGACTAACAGATACGCAGTATTTT
CASSPEGLTDTQYF
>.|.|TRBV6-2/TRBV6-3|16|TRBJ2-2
TGTGCCAGCAGTTCCCCCGCGGTGGGGCCGGACGGGGAGCTGTTTTTT
CASSSPAVGPDGELFF
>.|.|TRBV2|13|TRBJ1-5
TGTGCCAGCAGGGACCGGCCCAATCAGCCCCAGCATTTT
CASRDRPNQPQHF
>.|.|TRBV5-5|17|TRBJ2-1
TGTGCCAGCAGCTTGGCCGCAGGGGTGAGCTCCTACAATGAGCAGTTCTTC
CASSLAAGVSSYNEQFF
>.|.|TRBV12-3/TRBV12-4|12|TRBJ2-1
TGTGCCAGCGCCCGGACCGCGAATGAGCAGTTCTTC
CASARTANEQFF
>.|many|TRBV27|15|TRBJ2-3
TGTGCCAGCAGTTTATTGAGCGCAAGCGGGGATACGCAGTATTTT
CASSLLSASGDTQYF
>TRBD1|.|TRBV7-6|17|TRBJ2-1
TGTGCCAGCAGCTTTTCACAGGGGAGTGTTCTCTACAATGAGCAGTTCTTC
CASSFSQGSVLYNEQFF
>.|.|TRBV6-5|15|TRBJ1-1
TGTGCCAGCAGTTACCGGCCGGGGAGCGCGACTGAAGCTTTCTTT
CASSYRPGSATEAFF
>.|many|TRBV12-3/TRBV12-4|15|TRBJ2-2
TGCGCCAGCAGCTCAGGGACATCTAACACCGGGGAGCTGTTTTTT
CASSSGTSNTGELFF
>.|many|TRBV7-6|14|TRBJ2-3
TGTGCCAGCAGCACGACTTCTAGCACAGATACGCAGTATTTT
CASSTTSSTDTQYF
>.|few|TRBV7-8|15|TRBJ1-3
TGTGCCAGCAGCTTATCCTCAGGGACTGGAAACACCATATATTTT
CASSLSSGTGNTIYF